This TCR beta chain came from a study of post-analysis software for immune sequencing data. Study in general: Relapsing-remitting, secondary progressive and progressive-relapsing forms made up the multiple sclerosis disease courses.

Each TCR beta cDNA library carried unique molecular identifiers. TCRdb recomputed calls from the PCR reads with MiXCR, one row per CDR3 protein. Of 250,000 to 300,000 distinct CDR3 sequences listed, 30% to 45% are singletons. Study-wide results and limits: For normalized Chao1 diversity, multiple sclerosis patients scored significantly lower than controls did.

This clonotype was detected a few times. Its antigen is unidentified. This receptor was identified in a girl aged 10-17 years with multiple sclerosis. Sequencing input: blood.

CDR3 coding DNA: TGTGCCAGCAGCGCGAGCACCAACACCGGGGAGCTGTTTTTT. Residues: CASSASTNTGELFF. The chain employs TRBV5-5 and TRBJ2-2; D is unclear. CDR1 and CDR2 (germline): SGHKS, YYEKEE (reference sequence). Trimming removed 4 bases from V and 2 bases from J, with 9 bases in between. The length of the CDR3 is 14 residues.